This T cell receptor (beta chain) was observed in a study of T cell repertoires in cytomegalovirus infection. Study summary: Researchers turned to recently identified HLA-C-restricted CMV epitopes as well as well-studied HLA-B-restricted ones.

This clonotype was counted between two and nine times. As yet, its antigen is unknown. Each CDR3 protein is one row after TCRdb ran MiXCR on the reads. The sample shows 640,000 or so distinct CDR3 sequences, around 35% of them seen only once. Study-level results: Clonotypes of TCR beta that were HLA-C-restricted and CMV-specific dominated the ex vivo response. The study identified carriers of CMV plus the relevant HLA from cumulative public TCR beta family frequency.

V lost 2 bases and J 6 bases, leaving 11 bases between the germline ends. The CDR3 extends over 15 amino acids. Per the germline V gene, CDR1 is KGHSH and CDR2 is LQKENI. The chain links TRBV18 to TRBJ1-6; a weak D match, TRBD1 (5 bases). The clonotype originates from a human donor in good health (CMV status not recorded). Some clones in this sample may be carry-over from other donors' samples. Sequencing used cultured PBMCs, obtained from culture after CMV antigen stimulation. In nucleotides, the CDR3 is TGTGCCAGCTCACCAAGGGCAGGGCTTAATTCACCCCTCCACTTT. This gives the protein CASSPRAGLNSPLHF.